Listed below are T cell receptor beta chains from one sample, sequenced in a study of patients and donors after allogeneic stem cell transplantation. Using its own MiXCR run on the RT-PCR reads, TCRdb lists one record per CDR3 protein. This repertoire shows approximately 200,000 distinct CDR3 sequences, around two fifths found once; its top ten account for 33%. Sequencing was carried out using blood, either unsorted or a sorted T cell fraction (not recorded which). The source of these receptors is a human donor who was either an allogeneic HSCT recipient or a stem cell or donor lymphocyte infusion donor (not recorded which). It is not recorded whose cells these are; they may come from a transplant donor. The conserved cysteine and the conserved F or W are not part of the CDR3 here. Fields, in order: CDR3 protein, V gene, CDR3 length, J gene, D gene. D genes are given only for firm matches.

ASSFGVITI | TRBV27 | 9 | TRBJ1-2 | -
ASSPRTSGALSSYNEQF | TRBV9 | 17 | TRBJ2-1 | TRBD2
GFQGLSGNTIY | TRBV29-1 | 11 | TRBJ1-3 | -
ASSLATRRDEKLF | TRBV5-6 | 13 | TRBJ1-4 | -
ASSFGGLGGYGYT | TRBV27 | 13 | TRBJ1-2 | -
ASSPGQGSNYGYT | TRBV6-5 | 13 | TRBJ1-2 | TRBD1
ASSLVRKQETQY | TRBV7-8 | 12 | TRBJ2-5 | -
ASSFHGQLNTEAF | TRBV27 | 13 | TRBJ1-1 | -
SARSGGSNQPQH | TRBV20-1 | 12 | TRBJ1-5 | -
ASSEGQGETDTQY | TRBV2 | 13 | TRBJ2-3 | TRBD1
ATSDKQETQY | TRBV24-1 | 10 | TRBJ2-5 | -
ASTQDAGLSNTEAF | TRBV6-6 | 14 | TRBJ1-1 | -
ASSQDLSGIQETQY | TRBV4-2 | 14 | TRBJ2-5 | -
ASSFDWAYNEQF | TRBV27 | 12 | TRBJ2-1 | -
ASSWRGRRMGEQF | TRBV7-6 | 13 | TRBJ2-1 | -
ASSPSGIRYNEQF | TRBV27 | 13 | TRBJ2-1 | TRBD2
ASSQLTSGLYNEQF | TRBV4-3 | 14 | TRBJ2-1 | TRBD2
ASSTGQLVNEKLF | TRBV6-5 | 13 | TRBJ1-4 | -
ASSPDSQPAKNIQY | TRBV5-1 | 14 | TRBJ2-4 | -
ASSLRTGGANQPQH | TRBV12-3/TRBV12-4 | 14 | TRBJ1-5 | TRBD1
ASRGDRGRTGELF | TRBV12-3/TRBV12-4 | 13 | TRBJ2-2 | TRBD1
ASRAATEAF | TRBV7-9 | 9 | TRBJ1-1 | -
ASSLLRLSGVGDSPLH | TRBV7-2 | 16 | TRBJ1-6 | -
ASSAGERAF | TRBV9 | 9 | TRBJ1-1 | -
ASSYQRQGDQPQH | TRBV6-2/TRBV6-3 | 13 | TRBJ1-5 | TRBD1
ASSSNRGDQPQH | TRBV7-8 | 12 | TRBJ1-5 | TRBD1
ASSEGTENEKLF | TRBV6-1 | 12 | TRBJ1-4 | TRBD1
ASSEAGTSTDTQY | TRBV2 | 13 | TRBJ2-3 | -
ASSIDRDNEQF | TRBV5-1 | 11 | TRBJ2-1 | TRBD1
SARTGAEAF | TRBV20-1 | 9 | TRBJ1-1 | -
AWSVLGGYT | TRBV30 | 9 | TRBJ1-2 | -
ARSLSRAGYT | TRBV3-1 | 10 | TRBJ1-2 | -
ASRLGTGGGEKLF | TRBV12-3/TRBV12-4 | 13 | TRBJ1-4 | TRBD1
ASSQVVPMEGLYEQY | TRBV4-2 | 15 | TRBJ2-7 | -
ASSVGPPQTYEQY | TRBV9 | 13 | TRBJ2-7 | -
ASSPSGRDTQY | TRBV7-8 | 11 | TRBJ2-3 | TRBD2
ASSESPGLSSEKLF | TRBV2 | 14 | TRBJ1-4 | -
ASSALAGGDNEQF | TRBV5-6 | 13 | TRBJ2-1 | TRBD2
ASNPTGNTEAF | TRBV19 | 11 | TRBJ1-1 | -
ASSERGTGVEGYT | TRBV12-3/TRBV12-4 | 13 | TRBJ1-2 | TRBD1
ASSSDSYNSPLH | TRBV28 | 12 | TRBJ1-6 | -
ASSHRASGSSDTQY | TRBV21-1 | 14 | TRBJ2-3 | -
ASSQGQSDSYGYT | TRBV4-3 | 13 | TRBJ1-2 | -
ASSLGREDTQY | TRBV5-1 | 11 | TRBJ2-3 | -
ASRLAESTDTQY | TRBV28 | 12 | TRBJ2-3 | TRBD2
SARAGTTKDEQF | TRBV29-1 | 12 | TRBJ2-1 | -
ASSLDSIEQY | TRBV12-3/TRBV12-4 | 10 | TRBJ2-7 | -
ASSPLIPTSGSSYEQY | TRBV12-3/TRBV12-4 | 16 | TRBJ2-7 | TRBD2
ATSRGSLAGKETQY | TRBV15 | 14 | TRBJ2-5 | TRBD2
ASFPGGNTEAF | TRBV12-3/TRBV12-4 | 11 | TRBJ1-1 | TRBD1
ASSQGAGALNEQY | TRBV4-3 | 13 | TRBJ2-7 | -